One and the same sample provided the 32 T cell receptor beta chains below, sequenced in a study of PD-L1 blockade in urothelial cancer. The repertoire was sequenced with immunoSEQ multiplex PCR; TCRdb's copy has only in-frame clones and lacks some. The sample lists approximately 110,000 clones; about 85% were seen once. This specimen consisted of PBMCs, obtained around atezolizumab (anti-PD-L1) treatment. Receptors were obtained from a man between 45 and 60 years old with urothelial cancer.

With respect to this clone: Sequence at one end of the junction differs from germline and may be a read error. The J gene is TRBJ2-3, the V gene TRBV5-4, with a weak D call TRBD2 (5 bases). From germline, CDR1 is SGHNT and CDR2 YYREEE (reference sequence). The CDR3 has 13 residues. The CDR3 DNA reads TGTGCCAGCAGCCTCGGACTGCCAGAGGGTTTGAATTTT. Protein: CASSLGLPEGLNF.

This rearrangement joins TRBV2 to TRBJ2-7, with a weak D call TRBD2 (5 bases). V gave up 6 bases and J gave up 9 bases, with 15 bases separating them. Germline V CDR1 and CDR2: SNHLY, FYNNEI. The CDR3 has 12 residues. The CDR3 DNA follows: TGTGCCAGCAGAGCCGGAATCAGCGGGCAGTACTTC. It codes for CASRAGISGQYF.

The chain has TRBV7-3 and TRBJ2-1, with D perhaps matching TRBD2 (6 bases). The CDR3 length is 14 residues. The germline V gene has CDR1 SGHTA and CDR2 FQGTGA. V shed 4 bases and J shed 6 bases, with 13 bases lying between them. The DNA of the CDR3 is TGTGCCAGCAGCTCCGGGACTGGAACCAATGAGCAGTTCTTC. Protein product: CASSSGTGTNEQFF.

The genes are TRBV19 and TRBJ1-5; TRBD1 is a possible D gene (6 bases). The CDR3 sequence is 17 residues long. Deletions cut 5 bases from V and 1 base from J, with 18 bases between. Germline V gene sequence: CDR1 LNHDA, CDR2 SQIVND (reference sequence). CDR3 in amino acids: CASSSNSGAKSNQPQHF. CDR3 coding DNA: TGTGCCAGTAGTTCAAATTCAGGGGCAAAAAGCAATCAGCCCCAGCATTTT.

For the CDR3, the DNA is TGCGCCAGCAGCGTCGGACAGGGGGCGCCTGAAAAACTGTTTTTT. It specifies CASSVGQGAPEKLFF. This sequence joins TRBV5-1 and TRBJ1-4; 11 bases agree with TRBD1. J was trimmed by 7 bases and V by 4 bases; bases with no gene match: 6. This CDR3 is 15 amino acids long. CDR1 is SGHRS and CDR2 is YFSETQ in the germline V gene.

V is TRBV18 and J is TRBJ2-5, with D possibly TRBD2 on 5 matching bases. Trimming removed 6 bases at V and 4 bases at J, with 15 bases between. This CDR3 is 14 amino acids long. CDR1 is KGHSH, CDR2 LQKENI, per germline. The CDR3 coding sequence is TGTGCCAGCTCCAGAATGGTGGGAGCAGAGACCCAGTACTTC. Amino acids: CASSRMVGAETQYF.

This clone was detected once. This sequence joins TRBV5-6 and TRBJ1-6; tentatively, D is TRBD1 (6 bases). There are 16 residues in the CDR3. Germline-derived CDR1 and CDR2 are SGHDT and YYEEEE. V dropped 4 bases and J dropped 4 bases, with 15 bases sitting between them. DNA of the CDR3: TGTGCCAGCAGCGCCCTCGAGGGACATTATAATTCACCCCTCCACTTT. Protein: CASSALEGHYNSPLHF.

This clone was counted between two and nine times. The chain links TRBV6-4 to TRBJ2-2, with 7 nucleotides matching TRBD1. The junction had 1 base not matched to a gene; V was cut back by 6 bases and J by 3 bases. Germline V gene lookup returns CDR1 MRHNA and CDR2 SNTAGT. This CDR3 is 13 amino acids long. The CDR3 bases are TGTGCCAGCAGCGGACAGGACACCGGGGAGCTGTTTTTT. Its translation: CASSGQDTGELFF.

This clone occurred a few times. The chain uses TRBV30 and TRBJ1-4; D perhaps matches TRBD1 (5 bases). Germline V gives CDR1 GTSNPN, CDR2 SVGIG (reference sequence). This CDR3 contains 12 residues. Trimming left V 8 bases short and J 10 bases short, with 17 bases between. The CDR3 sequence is CALEGSKRKLFF. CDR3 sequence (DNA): TGTGCCCTGGAGGGGAGTAAGCGAAAACTGTTTTTT.

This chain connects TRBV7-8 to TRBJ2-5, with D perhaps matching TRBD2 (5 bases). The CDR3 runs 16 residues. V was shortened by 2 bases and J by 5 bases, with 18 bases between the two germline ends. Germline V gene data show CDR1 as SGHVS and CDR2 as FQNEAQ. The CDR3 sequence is CASSLLQGLGGETQYF. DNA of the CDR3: TGTGCCAGCAGCTTACTTCAAGGGCTCGGCGGGGAGACCCAGTACTTC.

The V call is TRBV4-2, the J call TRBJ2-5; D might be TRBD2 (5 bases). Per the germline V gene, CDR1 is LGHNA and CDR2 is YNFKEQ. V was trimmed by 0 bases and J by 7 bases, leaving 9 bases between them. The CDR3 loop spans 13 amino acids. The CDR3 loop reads CASSQDGSGTQYF. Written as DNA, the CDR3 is TGTGCCAGCAGCCAAGATGGCAGCGGGACCCAGTACTTC.

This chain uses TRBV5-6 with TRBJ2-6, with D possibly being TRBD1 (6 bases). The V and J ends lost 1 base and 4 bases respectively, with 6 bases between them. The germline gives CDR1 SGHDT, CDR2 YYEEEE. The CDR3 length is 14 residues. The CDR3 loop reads CASSLRGGANVLTF. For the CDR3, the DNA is TGTGCCAGCAGCTTGAGGGGGGGGGCCAACGTCCTGACTTTC.

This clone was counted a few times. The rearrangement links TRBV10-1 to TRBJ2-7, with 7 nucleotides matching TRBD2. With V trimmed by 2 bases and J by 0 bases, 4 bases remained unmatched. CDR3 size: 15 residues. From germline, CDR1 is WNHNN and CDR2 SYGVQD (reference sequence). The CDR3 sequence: CASSEQRTSSYEQYF. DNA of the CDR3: TGCGCCAGCAGTGAGCAGCGGACTAGCTCCTACGAGCAGTACTTC.

CDR3 nucleotide sequence: TGTGCCAGCAGCTCTATCACAGGGGATTCACCCCTCCACTTT. Amino acids: CASSSITGDSPLHF. The chain combines TRBV5-4 with TRBJ1-6, with 7 bases identical to TRBD1. CDR1 SGHNT and CDR2 YYREEE come from the germline V gene (reference sequence). The junction had 5 bases not matched to a gene; V was cut back by 3 bases and J by 8 bases. The CDR3 totals 14 residues.

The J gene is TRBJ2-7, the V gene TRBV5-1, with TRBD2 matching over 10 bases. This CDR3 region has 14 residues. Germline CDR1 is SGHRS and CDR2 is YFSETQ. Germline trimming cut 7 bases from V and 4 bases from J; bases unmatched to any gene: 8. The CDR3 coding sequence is TGCGCCAGCTGCCCCGGGACTAGCGTTTACGAGCAGTACTTC. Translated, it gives CASCPGTSVYEQYF.

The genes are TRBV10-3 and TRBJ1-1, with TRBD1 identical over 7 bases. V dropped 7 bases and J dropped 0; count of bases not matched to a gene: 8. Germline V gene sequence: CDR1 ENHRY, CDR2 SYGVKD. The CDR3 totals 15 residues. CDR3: CAITDRVGMNTEAFF. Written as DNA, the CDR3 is TGTGCCATCACAGACAGGGTAGGCATGAACACTGAAGCTTTCTTT.

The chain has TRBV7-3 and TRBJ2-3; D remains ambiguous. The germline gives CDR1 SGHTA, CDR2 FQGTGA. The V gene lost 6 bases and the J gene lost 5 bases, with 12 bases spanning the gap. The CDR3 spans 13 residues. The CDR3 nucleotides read TGTGCCAGCAGTCACGTAGCAAAAGATACGCAGTATTTT. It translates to CASSHVAKDTQYF.

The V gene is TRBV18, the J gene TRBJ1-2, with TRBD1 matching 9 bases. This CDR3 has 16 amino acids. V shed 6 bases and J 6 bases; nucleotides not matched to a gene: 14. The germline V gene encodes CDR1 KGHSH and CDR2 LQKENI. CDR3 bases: TGTGCCAGCTCCCGTATAGAGGGACAGGGATTCAATGGCTACACCTTC. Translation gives CASSRIEGQGFNGYTF.

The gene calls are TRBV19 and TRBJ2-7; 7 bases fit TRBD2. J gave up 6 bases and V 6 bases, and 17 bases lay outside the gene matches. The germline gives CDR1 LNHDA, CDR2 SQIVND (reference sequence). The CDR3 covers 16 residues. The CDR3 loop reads CASRVGHDLPGGEQYF. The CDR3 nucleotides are TGTGCCAGTAGAGTCGGACACGACCTGCCGGGGGGCGAGCAGTACTTC.

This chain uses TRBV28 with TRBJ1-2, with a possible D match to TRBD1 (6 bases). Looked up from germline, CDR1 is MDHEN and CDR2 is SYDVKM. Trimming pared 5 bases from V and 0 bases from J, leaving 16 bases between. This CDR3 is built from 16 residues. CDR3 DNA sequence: TGTGCCAGCAGTACCCCAGGGGACCCTACTAACTATGGCTACACCTTC. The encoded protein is CASSTPGDPTNYGYTF.

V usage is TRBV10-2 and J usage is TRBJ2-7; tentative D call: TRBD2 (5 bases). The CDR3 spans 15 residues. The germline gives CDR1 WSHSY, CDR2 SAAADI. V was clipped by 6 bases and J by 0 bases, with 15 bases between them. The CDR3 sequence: CASRLSGASSYEQYF. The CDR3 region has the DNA TGCGCCAGCAGATTGAGCGGAGCCAGCTCCTACGAGCAGTACTTC.

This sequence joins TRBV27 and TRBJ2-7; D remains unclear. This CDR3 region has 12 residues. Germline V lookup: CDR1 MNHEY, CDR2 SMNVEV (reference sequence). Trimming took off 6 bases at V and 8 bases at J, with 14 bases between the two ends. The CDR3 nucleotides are TGTGCCAGCAGCTTAGGCGGTTGGAAGCAGTACTTC. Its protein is CASSLGGWKQYF.

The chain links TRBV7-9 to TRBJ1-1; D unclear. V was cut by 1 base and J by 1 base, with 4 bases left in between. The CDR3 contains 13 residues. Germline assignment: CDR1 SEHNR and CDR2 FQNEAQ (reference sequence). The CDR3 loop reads CASSLVANTEAFF. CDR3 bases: TGTGCCAGCAGCTTAGTGGCGAACACTGAAGCTTTCTTT.

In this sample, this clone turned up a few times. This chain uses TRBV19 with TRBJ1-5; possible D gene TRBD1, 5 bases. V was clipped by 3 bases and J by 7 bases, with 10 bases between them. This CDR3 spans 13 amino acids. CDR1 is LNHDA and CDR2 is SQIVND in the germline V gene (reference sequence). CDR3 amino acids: CASSIGAVQPQHF. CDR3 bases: TGTGCCAGTAGTATTGGGGCAGTCCAGCCCCAGCATTTT.

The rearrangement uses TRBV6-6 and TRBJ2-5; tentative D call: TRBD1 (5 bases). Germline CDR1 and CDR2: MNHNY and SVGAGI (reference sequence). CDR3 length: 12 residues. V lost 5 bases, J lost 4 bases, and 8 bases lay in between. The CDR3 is CASSKGAETQYF. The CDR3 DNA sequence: TGTGCCAGCAGTAAAGGGGCAGAGACCCAGTACTTC.

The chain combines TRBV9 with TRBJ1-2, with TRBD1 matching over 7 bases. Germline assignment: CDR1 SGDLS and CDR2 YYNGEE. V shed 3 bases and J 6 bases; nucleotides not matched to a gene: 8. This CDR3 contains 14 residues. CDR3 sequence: CASSAETGYHGYTF. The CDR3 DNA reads TGTGCCAGCAGCGCCGAGACAGGGTATCATGGCTACACCTTC.

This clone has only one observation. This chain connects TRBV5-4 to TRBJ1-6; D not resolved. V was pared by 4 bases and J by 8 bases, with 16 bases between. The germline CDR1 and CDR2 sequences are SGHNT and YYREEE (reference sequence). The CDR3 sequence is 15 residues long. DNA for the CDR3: TGTGCCAGCAGCCTCGGACTCGGCGGAGATTCACCCCTCCACTTT. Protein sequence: CASSLGLGGDSPLHF.

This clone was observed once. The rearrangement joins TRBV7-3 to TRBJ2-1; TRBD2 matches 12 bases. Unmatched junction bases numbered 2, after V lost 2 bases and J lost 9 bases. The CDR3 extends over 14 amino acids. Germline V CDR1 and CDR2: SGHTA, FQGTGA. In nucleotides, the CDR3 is TGTGCCAGCAGCTTATCGGGACTAGCGGGTGAGCAGTTCTTC. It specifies CASSLSGLAGEQFF.

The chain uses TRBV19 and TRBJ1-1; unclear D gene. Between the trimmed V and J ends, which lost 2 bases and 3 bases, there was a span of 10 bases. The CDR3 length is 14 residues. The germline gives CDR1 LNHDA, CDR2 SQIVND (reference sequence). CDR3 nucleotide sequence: TGTGCCAGTAGTATACGAGGAGGGTACACTGAAGCTTTCTTT. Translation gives CASSIRGGYTEAFF.

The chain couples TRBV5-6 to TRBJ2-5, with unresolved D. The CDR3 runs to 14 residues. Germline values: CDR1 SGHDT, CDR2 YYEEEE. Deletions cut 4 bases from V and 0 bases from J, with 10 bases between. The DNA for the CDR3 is TGTGCCAGCAGCACCGGGTCTCACCAAGAGACCCAGTACTTC. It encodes CASSTGSHQETQYF.

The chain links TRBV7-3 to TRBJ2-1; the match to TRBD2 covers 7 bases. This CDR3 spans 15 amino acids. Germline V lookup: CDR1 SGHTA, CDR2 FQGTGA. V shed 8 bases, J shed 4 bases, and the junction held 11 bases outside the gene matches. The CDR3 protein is CASAVASGRYNEQFF. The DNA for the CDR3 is TGTGCCAGCGCTGTCGCTAGCGGAAGATACAATGAGCAGTTCTTC.

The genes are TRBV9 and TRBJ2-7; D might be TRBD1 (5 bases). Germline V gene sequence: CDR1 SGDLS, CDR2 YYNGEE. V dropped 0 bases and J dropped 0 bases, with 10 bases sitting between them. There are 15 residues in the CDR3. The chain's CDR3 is CASSVGVQGSYEQYF. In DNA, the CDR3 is TGTGCCAGCAGCGTAGGGGTCCAGGGCTCCTACGAGCAGTACTTC.